Listed below are T cell receptor beta chains from one sample, sequenced in a study of vaccination and CD4 T cells after COVID-19. TCRdb ran MiXCR on the PCR reads and lists one entry per CDR3 protein. Of several thousand distinct CDR3 sequences in the sample, around a fifth were seen once. Their antigens remain unidentified. The sample comprised CD4+ T cells from blood, cultured in vitro. These receptors all stem from a human donor who had recovered from COVID-19. The CDR3 runs from the conserved cysteine through the conserved F or W.

j_gene | v_gene | CDR3aa
TRBJ1-1 | TRBV5-4 | CASSSPGTGGNTEAFF
TRBJ2-3 | TRBV20-1 | CSAVLLAGADTQYF
TRBJ2-1 | TRBV12-3/TRBV12-4 | CASSWGPSTYNEQFF
TRBJ2-7 | TRBV29-1 | CSVAGNSYEQYF
TRBJ1-1 | TRBV27 | CASSPGQGRSNTEAFF
TRBJ1-2 | TRBV3-1 | CASSQTRTGGAHYGYTF
TRBJ2-1 | TRBV28 | CASSLSSGGANEQFF
TRBJ1-2 | TRBV5-1 | CASFSLGTDLSGYTF
TRBJ2-7 | TRBV20-1 | CSAISGVNYEQYF
TRBJ2-5 | TRBV20-1 | CSAVNIAGVQETQYF
TRBJ2-2 | TRBV12-3/TRBV12-4 | CASSPSFFTGELFF
TRBJ1-3 | TRBV6-1 | CASSEGGGGNTIYF
TRBJ2-7 | TRBV19 | CASSIVPPSEQYF
TRBJ1-2 | TRBV10-3 | CAIRETGGLFYGYTF
TRBJ1-2 | TRBV12-3/TRBV12-4 | CASSLGGPIYGYTF
TRBJ1-2 | TRBV27 | CASSLRGAQGYTF
TRBJ1-3 | TRBV24-1 | CAAPPGDGRNTIYF
TRBJ2-7 | TRBV12-3/TRBV12-4 | CASSPGATYEQYF
TRBJ2-1 | TRBV7-9 | CASRKDRGQYNEQFF
TRBJ2-7 | TRBV30 | CAWSPGQGANEQYF
TRBJ2-7 | TRBV15 | CATSRDHGDIYEQYF
TRBJ1-6 | TRBV27 | CASSSRGGGVYNSPLHF
TRBJ1-1 | TRBV3-1 | CASSDRAMNTEAFF
TRBJ2-3 | TRBV9 | CASSVEAGGPDTQYF
TRBJ1-2 | TRBV6-4 | CASKDRRSPYGYTF
TRBJ1-1 | TRBV6-2/TRBV6-3 | CASSSGVTEAFF
TRBJ1-5 | TRBV6-5 | CASSYWSGAVDSNQPQHF
TRBJ1-1 | TRBV30 | CAWRGTQNTEAFF
TRBJ1-2 | TRBV6-5 | CASSFGSINYGYTF
TRBJ1-2 | TRBV4-2 | CASSQVGEGSGGRGYTF
TRBJ1-2 | TRBV19 | CATNTQKVSVAYGYTF
TRBJ2-2 | TRBV12-3/TRBV12-4 | CASSLVGTNTGELFF
TRBJ1-2 | TRBV6-1 | CASSKGVYGYTF
TRBJ1-1 | TRBV5-4 | CASSLQGALFTEAFF
TRBJ1-1 | TRBV5-3 | CARSTRQGFMNTEAFF
TRBJ1-2 | TRBV6-1 | CASSLLQGANGYTF
TRBJ2-2 | TRBV7-6 | CASSTSTTRNTGELFF
TRBJ2-5 | TRBV21-1 | CASSKVPSGGIKQETQYF
TRBJ1-5 | TRBV20-1 | CSASGKGFNQPQHF
TRBJ2-2 | TRBV11-2 | CASSSSSYYTGELFF
TRBJ2-7 | TRBV20-1 | CSARRDMRYEQYF
TRBJ2-7 | TRBV10-2 | CASSVGQGSSYEQYF
TRBJ1-3 | TRBV5-1 | CASSLALTSSGNTIYF
TRBJ2-3 | TRBV20-1 | CSARAASGGPDTQYF
TRBJ2-2 | TRBV19 | CASSLGEGTGELFF
TRBJ2-3 | TRBV12-5 | CASGRRDFTDTQYF
TRBJ1-1 | TRBV7-8 | CASSLGNPTGYMNTEAFF
TRBJ1-5 | TRBV12-3/TRBV12-4 | CASSEGQSNQPQHF
TRBJ1-4 | TRBV15 | CATNADRATNEKLFF
TRBJ2-7 | TRBV5-1 | CASSPRDNGDEQYF
TRBJ2-1 | TRBV12-3/TRBV12-4 | CASSLLLARAGNEQFF